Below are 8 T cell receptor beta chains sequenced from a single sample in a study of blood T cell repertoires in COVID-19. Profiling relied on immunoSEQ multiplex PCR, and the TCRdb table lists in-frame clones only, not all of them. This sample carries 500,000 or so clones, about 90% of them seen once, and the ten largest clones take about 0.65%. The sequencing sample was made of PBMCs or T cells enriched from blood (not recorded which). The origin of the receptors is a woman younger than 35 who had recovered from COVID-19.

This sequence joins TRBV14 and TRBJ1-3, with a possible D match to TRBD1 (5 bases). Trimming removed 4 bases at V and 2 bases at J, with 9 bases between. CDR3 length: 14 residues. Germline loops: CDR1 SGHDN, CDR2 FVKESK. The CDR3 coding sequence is TGTGCCAGCAGCCCGGACAATACTGGAAACACCATATATTTT. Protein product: CASSPDNTGNTIYF.

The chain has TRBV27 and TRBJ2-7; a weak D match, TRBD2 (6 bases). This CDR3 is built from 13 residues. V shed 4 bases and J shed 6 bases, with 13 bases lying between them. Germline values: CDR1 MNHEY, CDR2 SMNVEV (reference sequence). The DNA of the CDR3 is TGTGCCAGCAGTTCCCATCGAGCGGGCGAGCAGTACTTC. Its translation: CASSSHRAGEQYF.

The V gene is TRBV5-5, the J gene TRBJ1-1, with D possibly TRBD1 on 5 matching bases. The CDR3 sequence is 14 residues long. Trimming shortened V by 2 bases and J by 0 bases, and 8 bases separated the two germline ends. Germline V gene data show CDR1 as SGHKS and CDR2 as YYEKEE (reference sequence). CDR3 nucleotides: TGTGCCAGCAGCTTCTTAGGGGTGAACACTGAAGCTTTCTTT. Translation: CASSFLGVNTEAFF.

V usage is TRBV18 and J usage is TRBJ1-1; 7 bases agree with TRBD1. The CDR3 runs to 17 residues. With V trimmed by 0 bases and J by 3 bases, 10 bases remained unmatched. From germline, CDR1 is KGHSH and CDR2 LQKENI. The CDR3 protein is CASSPPLRDSLHTEAFF. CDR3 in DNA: TGTGCCAGCTCACCACCGCTGAGGGACAGCCTTCACACTGAAGCTTTCTTT.

The CDR3 sequence is CASRLHGTANTEAFF. The CDR3 DNA reads as TGCGCCAGCAGACTACACGGGACAGCGAACACTGAAGCTTTCTTT. The J gene is TRBJ1-1, the V gene TRBV5-1, with 7 bases fitting TRBD1. With 5 bases clipped from V and 1 base from J, the junction kept 8 bases outside the gene matches. The CDR3 extends over 15 amino acids. CDR1 SGHRS and CDR2 YFSETQ come from the germline V gene.

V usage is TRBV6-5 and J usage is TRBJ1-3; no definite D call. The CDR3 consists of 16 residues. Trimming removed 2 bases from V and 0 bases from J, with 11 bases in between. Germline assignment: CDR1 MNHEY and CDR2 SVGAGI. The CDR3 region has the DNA TGTGCCAGCAGTTACCTATCTGGACTCTCTGGAAACACCATATATTTT. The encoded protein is CASSYLSGLSGNTIYF.

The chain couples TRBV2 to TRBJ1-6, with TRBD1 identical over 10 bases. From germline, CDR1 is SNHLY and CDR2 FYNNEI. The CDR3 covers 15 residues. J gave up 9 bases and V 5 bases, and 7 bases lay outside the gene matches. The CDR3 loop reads CASSPGQGLGSPLHF. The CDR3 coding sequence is TGTGCCAGCAGTCCGGGACAGGGGTTGGGTTCACCCCTCCACTTT.

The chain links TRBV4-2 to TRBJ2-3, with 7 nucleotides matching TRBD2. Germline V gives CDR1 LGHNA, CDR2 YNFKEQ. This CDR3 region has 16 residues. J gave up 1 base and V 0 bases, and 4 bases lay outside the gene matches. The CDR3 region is CASSQDWSGGTDTQYF. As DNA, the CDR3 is TGTGCCAGCAGCCAAGATTGGAGCGGGGGCACAGATACGCAGTATTTT.